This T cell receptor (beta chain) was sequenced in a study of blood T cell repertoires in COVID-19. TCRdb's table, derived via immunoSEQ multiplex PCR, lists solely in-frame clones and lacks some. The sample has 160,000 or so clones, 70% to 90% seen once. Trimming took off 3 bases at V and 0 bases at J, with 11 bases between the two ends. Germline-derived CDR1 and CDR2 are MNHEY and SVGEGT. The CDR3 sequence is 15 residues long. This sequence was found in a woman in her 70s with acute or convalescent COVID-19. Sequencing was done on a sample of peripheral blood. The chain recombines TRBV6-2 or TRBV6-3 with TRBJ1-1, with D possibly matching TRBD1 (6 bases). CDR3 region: CASSYLDSVNTEAFF. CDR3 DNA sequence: TGTGCCAGCAGTTATCTGGACAGCGTGAACACTGAAGCTTTCTTT.